This T cell receptor beta chain was sequenced in a study of T cells in Graves' hyperthyroidism and ophthalmopathy. At least ten counts were recorded for this clonotype. Its antigen is unknown. J lost 0 bases, V lost 5 bases, and 12 bases had no gene match. Germline CDR1 reads SGHVS; CDR2 reads FQNEAQ. The CDR3 is 17 amino acids. Template material for amplifying TCR beta CDR3 regions consisted of RNA transcripts. First-round RT-PCR of the TCR CDR3 relied on the HTBI primer set. TCRdb recomputed calls from the multiplex PCR reads with MiXCR, one row per CDR3 protein. This sample carries some 570,000 distinct CDR3 sequences, 11% to 15% of them seen once, and the ten largest clones take roughly 7.1%. Whole-study findings and limits: Using 13 V-J features, a model discriminated ophthalmopathy from stable hyperthyroidism.

The source of this sequence is a woman younger than 35 with Graves' ophthalmopathy. V and J are TRBV7-8 and TRBJ2-7; 8 nucleotides match TRBD2. Sequencing input: blood. DNA for the CDR3: TGTGCCAGCAGCCCCTCCCTGTGGCGGGGGGCCTCCTACGAGCAGTACTTC. Protein product: CASSPSLWRGASYEQYF.